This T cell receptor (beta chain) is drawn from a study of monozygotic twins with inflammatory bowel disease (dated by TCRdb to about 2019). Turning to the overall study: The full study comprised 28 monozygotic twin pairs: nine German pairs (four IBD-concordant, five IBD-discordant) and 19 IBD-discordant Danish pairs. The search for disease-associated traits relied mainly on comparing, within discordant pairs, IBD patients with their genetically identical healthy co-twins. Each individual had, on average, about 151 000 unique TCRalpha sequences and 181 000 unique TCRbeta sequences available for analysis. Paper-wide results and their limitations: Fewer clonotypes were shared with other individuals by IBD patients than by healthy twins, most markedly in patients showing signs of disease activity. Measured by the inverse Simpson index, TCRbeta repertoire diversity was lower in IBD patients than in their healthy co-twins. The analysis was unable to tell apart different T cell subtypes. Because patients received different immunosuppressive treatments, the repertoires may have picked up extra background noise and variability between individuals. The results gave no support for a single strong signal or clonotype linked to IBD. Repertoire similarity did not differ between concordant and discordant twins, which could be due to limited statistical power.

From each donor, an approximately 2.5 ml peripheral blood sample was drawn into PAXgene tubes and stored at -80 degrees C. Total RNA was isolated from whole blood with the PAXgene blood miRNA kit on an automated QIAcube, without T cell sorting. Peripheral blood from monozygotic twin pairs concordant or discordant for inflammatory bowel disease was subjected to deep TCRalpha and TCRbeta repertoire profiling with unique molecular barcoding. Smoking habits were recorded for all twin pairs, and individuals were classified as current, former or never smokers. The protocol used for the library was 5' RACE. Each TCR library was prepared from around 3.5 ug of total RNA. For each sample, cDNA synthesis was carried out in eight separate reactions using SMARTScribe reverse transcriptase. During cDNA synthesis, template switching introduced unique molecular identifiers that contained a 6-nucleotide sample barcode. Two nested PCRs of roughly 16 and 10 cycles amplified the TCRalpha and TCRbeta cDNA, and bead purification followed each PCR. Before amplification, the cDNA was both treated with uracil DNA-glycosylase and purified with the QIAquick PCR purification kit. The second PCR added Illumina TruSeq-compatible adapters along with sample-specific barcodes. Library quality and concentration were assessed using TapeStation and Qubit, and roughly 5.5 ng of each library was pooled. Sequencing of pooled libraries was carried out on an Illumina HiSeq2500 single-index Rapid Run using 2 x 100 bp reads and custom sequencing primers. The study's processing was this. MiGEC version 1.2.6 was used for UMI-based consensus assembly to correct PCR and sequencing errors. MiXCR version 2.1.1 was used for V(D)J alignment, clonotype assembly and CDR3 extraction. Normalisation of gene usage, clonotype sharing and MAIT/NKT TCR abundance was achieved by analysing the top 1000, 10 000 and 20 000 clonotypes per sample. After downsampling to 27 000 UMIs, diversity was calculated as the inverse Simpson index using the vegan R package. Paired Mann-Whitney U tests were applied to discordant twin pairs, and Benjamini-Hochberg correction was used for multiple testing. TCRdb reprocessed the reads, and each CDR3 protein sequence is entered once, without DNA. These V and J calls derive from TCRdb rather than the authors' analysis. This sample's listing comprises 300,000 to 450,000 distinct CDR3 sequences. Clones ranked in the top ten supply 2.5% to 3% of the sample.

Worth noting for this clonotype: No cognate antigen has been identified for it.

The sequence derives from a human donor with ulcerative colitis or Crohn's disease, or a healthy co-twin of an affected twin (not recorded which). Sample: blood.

The CDR3 sequence is CASSLDQGSYGYTF. The V gene is TRBV5-1 and the J gene is TRBJ1-2. CDR1 and CDR2 are read off the germline V gene as SGHRS and YFSETQ. The cysteine opens and the phenylalanine closes a CDR3 of 14 amino acids. DNA is not recorded here.